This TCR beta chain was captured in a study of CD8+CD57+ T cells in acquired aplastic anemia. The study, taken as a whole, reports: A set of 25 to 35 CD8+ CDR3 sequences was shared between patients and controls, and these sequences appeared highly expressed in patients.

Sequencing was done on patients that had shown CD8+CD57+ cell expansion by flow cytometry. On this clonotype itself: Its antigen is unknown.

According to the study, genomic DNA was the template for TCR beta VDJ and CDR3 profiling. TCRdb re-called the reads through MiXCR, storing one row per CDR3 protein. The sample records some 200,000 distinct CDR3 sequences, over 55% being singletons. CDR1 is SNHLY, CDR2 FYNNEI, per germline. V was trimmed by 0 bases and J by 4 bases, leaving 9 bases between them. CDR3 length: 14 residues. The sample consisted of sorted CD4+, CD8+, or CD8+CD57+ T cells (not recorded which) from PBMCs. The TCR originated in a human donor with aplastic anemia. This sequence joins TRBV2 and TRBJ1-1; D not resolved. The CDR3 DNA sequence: TGTGCCAGCAGTGAAGCGCTGTCCAGCACTGAAGCTTTCTTT. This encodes CASSEALSSTEAFF.